This TCR beta chain was retrieved from a study of T cell repertoires in ileal Crohn's disease (dated by TCRdb to the late 2010s). Study-wide context: Median disease duration was roughly 8 years, and about a third of patients were identified as active smokers at the time of surgery. Every patient underwent surgery because of a complication, which was stricturing disease in around 61% of cases and penetrating disease in about 40%. Postoperative therapy was given to about half of the patients, with thiopurines administered to 11 patients and anti-TNF agents administered to 15 to 20 patients. A prospective multicentre cohort supplied the 55 or so Crohn's disease patients whose TCR repertoires were analysed. The study was conducted in parallel with a multicentre cohort that was designed to identify predictors of early endoscopic recurrence following ileocolonic resection. Endoscopic postoperative recurrence was defined as a Rutgeerts score above i0. A total of some 150 mucosal samples from roughly 57 patients were sequenced, collected from several sites on the surgical specimen and at postoperative endoscopy.

For commercial TCRB immunosequencing, about 0.45 micrograms of biopsy DNA were submitted for each sample. A two-step, amplification bias-controlled multiplex PCR was used by Adaptive Biotechnology to amplify CDR3 regions from genomic DNA. Primers covering every V and J gene segment were used in the first PCR, while barcodes and Illumina adapters were added in the second PCR. CDR3 libraries were sequenced using an Illumina instrument. The study's processing was this. The analysis used both the pipelines supplied by the vendor and custom analysis of the raw data in R/Bioconductor with R version 3.3.0. Clonality, which ranges from 0 to 1, was calculated as the inverse of the normalised Shannon entropy across all productive clones. High-frequency clones were defined as the share of the repertoire occupied by the top 100 clones, with only clones passing a 95% confidence test being retained. Overlap between samples was measured with the Morisita-Horn index, while repertoire diversity was measured with the Simpson index. Here the immuneACCESS table is served through TCRdb, limited to in-frame sequences with V and J called. Missing clones are a known gap in these copies; in checked studies unresolved V genes cover under half, and the rest lacks a known reason. Clone size and V and J calls were adopted from that table, with D and trimming inferred from the DNA. The sample yields over 9,000 clones; around 80% were counted once. 25% of the sample comes from the top ten.

As for this clone: This receptor's antigen is unknown. No clone much larger than this one lies a single base away; base qualities are absent.

To be eligible, patients had to be adults with ileal or ileocolonic Crohn's disease and an indication for ileocolonic resection. Whole ileal mucosal biopsies were kept frozen at -80 degrees C prior to DNA extraction. Genomic DNA was isolated from frozen whole biopsies using a TRizol-based method, and the DNA was quantified with a NanoDrop 2000 spectrophotometer. General conclusions and limits of the study: Mucosal CD4 and CD8 T cells were sorted and sequenced only in a subgroup of patients, whose size was not stated. Compared with non-smokers, patients who were active smokers at surgery showed a significantly higher proportion of clonal expansions (25.9% vs 17.9%, p=0.02). Compared with CD4 T cells, sorted CD8 T cells contained more high-frequency clones, which suggests that the mucosal expansions were mostly CD8. Higher high-frequency clone percentages at surgery were associated with endoscopic recurrence; all patients with clonality above 26.8% (18/57) had recurrence.

The germline V gene (reference sequence) sets CDR1 to SEHNR and CDR2 to FQNEAQ. Spanning cysteine to phenylalanine, the CDR3 consists of 13 amino acids. Left in the record is the CDR3 DNA by itself, 39 bases read in frame from the first base. At the junction V is shortened by 1 base and J by 7 bases, with 8 bases in between. This sequence was found in an adult with Crohn's disease. Material for sequencing was ileal tissue. The chain is encoded by TRBV7-9 joined to TRBJ1-3; D gene: possibly TRBD1, on 5 matching bases. The bases read TGTGCCAGCAGCTTAGTGGGGGGTAACACCATATATTTT. It encodes CASSLVGGNTIYF.